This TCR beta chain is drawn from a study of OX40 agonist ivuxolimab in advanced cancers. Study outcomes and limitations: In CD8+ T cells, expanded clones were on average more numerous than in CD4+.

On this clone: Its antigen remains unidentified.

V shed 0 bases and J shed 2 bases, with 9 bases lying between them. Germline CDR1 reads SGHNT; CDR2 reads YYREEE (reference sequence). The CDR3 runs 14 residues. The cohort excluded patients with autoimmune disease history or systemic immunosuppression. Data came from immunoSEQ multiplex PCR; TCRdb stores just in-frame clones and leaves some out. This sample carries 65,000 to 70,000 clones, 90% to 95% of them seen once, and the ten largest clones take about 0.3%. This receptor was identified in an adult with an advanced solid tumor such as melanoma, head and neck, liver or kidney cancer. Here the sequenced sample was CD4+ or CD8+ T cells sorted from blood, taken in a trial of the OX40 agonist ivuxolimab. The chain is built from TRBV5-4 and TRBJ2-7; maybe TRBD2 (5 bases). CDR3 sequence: CASSLGSEAYEQYF. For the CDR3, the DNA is TGTGCCAGCAGCTTGGGATCGGAGGCCTACGAGCAGTACTTC.